This TCR beta chain was found in a study of Ad26.COV2.S vaccination and SARS-CoV-2 variants. This CDR3 contains 12 residues. The germline gives CDR1 SGHNT, CDR2 YENEEA. Trimming shortened V by 4 bases and J by 5 bases, and 9 bases separated the two germline ends. Findings of the study overall: After vaccination, substantial breadth of spike-specific CD8+ and CD4+ responses was reported.

Notes on this clone: Its specificity is not known.

Stated treatment: approximately 18 received Ad26.COV2.S at low or high dose, single or two shots; five or six received placebo; per-sample allocation not given. Samples were taken on day 63 after the first vaccine or placebo injection. Vaccination employed an Ad26 vector expressing the Wuhan-strain SARS-CoV-2 spike. Using immunoSEQ multiplex PCR, the repertoire was profiled, and TCRdb retains in-frame clones only, with some absent. The sample has about 680,000 clones, more than 70% seen once. The sample consisted of peripheral blood, taken in a trial of Ad26.COV2.S vaccine versus placebo. The chain links TRBV11-3 to TRBJ2-7; possibly TRBD1 for D (6 bases). The TCR comes from a person between 18 and 59 years old who received the Ad26.COV2.S COVID-19 vaccine or a placebo. This CDR3 reads CASSYGQNEQYF. The CDR3, as DNA: TGTGCCAGCAGCTATGGACAGAACGAGCAGTACTTC.